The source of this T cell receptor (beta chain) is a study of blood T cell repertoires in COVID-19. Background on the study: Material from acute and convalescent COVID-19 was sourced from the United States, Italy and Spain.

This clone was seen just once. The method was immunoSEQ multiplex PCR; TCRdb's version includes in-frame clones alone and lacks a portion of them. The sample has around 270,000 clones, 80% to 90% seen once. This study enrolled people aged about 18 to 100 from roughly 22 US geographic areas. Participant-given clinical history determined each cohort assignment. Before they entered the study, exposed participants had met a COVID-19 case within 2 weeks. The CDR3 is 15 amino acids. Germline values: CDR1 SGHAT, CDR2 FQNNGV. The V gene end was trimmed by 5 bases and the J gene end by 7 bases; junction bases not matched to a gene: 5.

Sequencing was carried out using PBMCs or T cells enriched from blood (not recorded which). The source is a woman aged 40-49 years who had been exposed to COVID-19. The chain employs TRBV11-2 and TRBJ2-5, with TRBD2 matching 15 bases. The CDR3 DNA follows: TGTGCCAGCAGCGCGCCGGGACTAGCGGGAGGGACCCAGTACTTC. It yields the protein CASSAPGLAGGTQYF.